A single T cell receptor (beta chain) is shown here with its context. Its antigen is still unknown. A read error may produce the germline difference seen at one junction end. CD8 naive samples were obtained by positive selection for CCR7 among CD45RO-negative cells, yielding a CD45RA+CCR7+ population from which TemRA cells were excluded. Healthy HIV-negative adults with no recently reported acute infections or vaccinations were included as donors. Only Caucasian adults living in Nashville, Tennessee, USA were represented among the donors. Blood was collected by leukapheresis, and PBMCs were isolated by Ficoll-Histopaque density gradient centrifugation and then cryopreserved in liquid nitrogen vapor phase. Purity and quantity of every magnetically sorted T cell population were checked by analytical flow cytometry. Genomic DNA was isolated from each sorted fraction and quantified by UV absorbance on a Nanodrop 2000c.

This record comes from a study of shared clonotypes between healthy human individuals (dated by TCRdb to about 2020). About the full investigation: The cohort included a few men and a couple of women between 18 and 49 years of age. Between about 0.85 and 10 billion PBMCs per donor were obtained by leukapheresis. Libraries were prepared and TCR repertoires were sequenced by different laboratories using diverse techniques, in order to increase sequencing depth and limit assay-specific biases. For each donor, three plates each were used for CD4 naive and CD4 memory, two plates were used for CD8 naive, and one plate was used for CD8 memory. To estimate repertoire size and how much clonotype sharing occurs between individuals, the study deeply sequenced the blood TCR repertoires of five healthy adults. Broad study findings and their caveats: Higher generation probabilities were observed for clonotypes shared by all four sorted-subset donors than for non-shared clonotypes. Across several donors, approximately 4.6% of naive CD4, roughly 3.5% of naive CD8, roughly 2.3% of memory CD4, and roughly 0.41% of memory CD8 clonotypes were shared. Even with the large sequencing depth, rarefaction of the sorted-subset datasets indicated that sequencing was incomplete. Because the study included a small number of donors, the genetic and exposure-history diversity represented was limited. Larger estimated clonotype richness was generally found for naive subsets than for memory subsets. Sampling was restricted to blood, and TCR repertoires in tissue are likely to differ from TCR repertoires in blood. Based on pairwise subsampling, the degree of clonotype sharing among donors was expected to be affected by sequencing depth.

Per the germline V gene, MNHNS is the CDR1 and SASEGT is the CDR2. The CDR3 spans 15 residues, from the cysteine through the phenylalanine. Only the CDR3 part of the read is kept: 45 bases, read in frame from the first base. TCR CDR3 regions were amplified from genomic DNA by multiplex PCR using the deep immunoSEQ assay. For each cell subset, the extracted genomic DNA was distributed evenly across all wells of several immunoSEQ 96-well plates, and each plate served as one replicate. For sorted subsets, each replicate PCR was loaded with 200 ng genomic DNA, equivalent to about 30,000 T cell genomes. Purified libraries were measured with a Qubit 3.0 fluorometer, size-checked on a Bioanalyzer 2100, and measured again with the KAPA Library Quantification kit. Each immunoSEQ 96-well plate was sequenced on its own single-read 150-cycle Illumina NextSeq 550 flow cell. The source study handled its data this way. Because the immunoSEQ output held only junctional sequences and lacked quality scores, the filtering could not match the filtering applied to full-length reads. Sequences were annotated with PyIR, a Python wrapper for IgBLAST v1.9, using IMGT germline references to assign V/J genes and CDR3. Reads with weak V/J assignments (E-value above 1e-6), missing CDR3, stop codons, out-of-frame junctions, or ambiguous translated residues were removed. V3J clonotypes were defined as sequences sharing the same inferred V gene, J gene, and CDR3 amino acid sequence. The percentage overlap between two repertoires was calculated by dividing the number of shared unique clonotypes by the size of the smaller repertoire. Richness of each repertoire was evaluated using RTK rarefaction, the Chao1 estimator, and Recon v2.1 estimates of unobserved clonotypes. Generation probabilities were computed with OLGA for all TCRbeta clonotypes obtained by the gDNA method from a handful of donors. TCRdb re-hosts the immuneACCESS table, in-frame sequences only. Its copies lack some clones; in the studies checked, an unresolved V gene accounts for under half of them, and the cause for the rest is not known. Clonal size and the V and J genes are those of that table, whereas D and trimming came from the DNA. The sample table shows some 2.1 million clones, and about 95% are seen once. About 1.1% of the sample is in the top ten clones.

The TCR originated in a man between 18 and 35 years old in good health. The specimen sequenced was naive CD8+ T cells sorted from blood. This sample's cell subset or site label indicates: CD45RA+CCR7+. Recombination linked TRBV6-1 to TRBJ2-1, and 12 junctional nucleotides match TRBD2. The CDR3: CASREGLAGYNEQFF. Here is the DNA: TGTGCCAGCAGGGAAGGACTAGCGGGATACAATGAGCAGTTCTTC.